The clone carrying this T cell receptor beta chain came up once. What it binds is unknown. Trimming took 2 bases from V and 5 from J, leaving 16 bases between them. The CDR3 extends over 15 amino acids. In germline, CDR1 is SGHRS, CDR2 YFSETQ. The data were taken from a study of post-analysis software for immune sequencing data. General study points: The five TRBV segments detected at higher frequency in patients than in controls included TRBV5-6, TRBV5-1 and TRBV20-1. Samples from one preparation batch, clustered by F measure, grouped strongly together. When compared against controls, multiple sclerosis patients showed significantly lower normalized Chao1 diversity.

Researchers reported that TCR beta cDNA libraries carried unique molecular identifiers. cDNA molecules numbering about 490,000 came from approximately 1 to 10 million T cells. A single record per CDR3 protein comes from TCRdb applying MiXCR to the PCR reads. Here the sample spans hundreds of thousands of distinct CDR3 sequences, 44% being singletons. The V gene is TRBV5-1, the J gene TRBJ1-1, with D tentatively TRBD1 (6 bases). This receptor was identified in a girl between 10 and 17 years old with multiple sclerosis. Sample: blood. The CDR3, as DNA: TGCGCCAGCAGCTTCTTCCGGGCCCAGGGGACTGAAGCTTTCTTT. Amino acid sequence: CASSFFRAQGTEAFF.